This record covers a single TCR beta chain. In its sample, this clonotype was seen a few times. Its cognate antigen has yet to be identified. The record has no base qualities; no much larger clone is one base away. PBMCs were isolated by Ficoll-Paque density gradient centrifugation. The germline V gene provides CDR1 MRHNA and CDR2 SNTAGT. The CDR3 sequence holds 15 residues, the cysteine and phenylalanine included. Only CDR3 DNA is held: 45 bases, read in frame from base 1. V is shortened by 6 bases, J by 0 bases, and the region joining them spans 14 bases. This entry belongs to a study of T-cell memory formation after mild COVID-19 (dated by TCRdb to the early 2020s). About the investigation overall: Most TCR sequence clusters were specific to one of the two donors. T-cell clones expanding and contracting after mild COVID-19 in two donors were tracked by longitudinal TCRalpha and TCRbeta repertoire sequencing. The cohort was made up of two young adult volunteers, one female and one male, who were previously healthy.

Study-wide conclusions, independent of this receptor: The study included only a couple of mild cases, and larger cohorts that include severe cases with pre-infection samples were judged to be necessary. Some responding clones were found in pre-infection memory, which suggests that pre-existing cross-reactive memory T cells took part in the SARS-CoV-2 response. The second-wave clones that peaked on day 37 were not confirmed to be SARS-CoV-2 specific. Clones contracting from day 15 to 85 had balanced CD4/CD8 phenotypes, while a second wave expanding from day 15 to 37 was biased towards CD4+. Contracting CD4+ clones appeared mostly in the CM and EM memory subsets, whereas CD8+ clones were enriched in EMRA.

The instrument given in TCRdb is Illumina NovaSeq 6000. TCRalpha and TCRbeta cDNA libraries were constructed by 5'RACE with constant-segment primers, with sample barcodes and unique molecular identifiers being introduced. RNA was extracted from every sample with Trizol reagent. Amplification of the libraries took two PCR steps, and the second step added a second sample barcode plus Illumina TruSeq adapters. The libraries were sequenced on an Illumina NovaSeq using 2 x 150 bp paired-end reads. Per the authors' processing: The reads were demultiplexed and collapsed into UMI-guided consensus sequences using migec v1.2.7. Using mixcr v2.1.11, the UMI consensuses were aligned to TRA and TRB V and J templates and assembled into clonotypes. A clonotype was counted as expanded or contracted only if both edgeR and NoisET called the change significant, with noise models trained on biological replicates. For edgeR calls, a false discovery rate-adjusted p below 0.01 and a log2 fold-change threshold of 1 were applied. As an exploratory analysis of dynamics, PCA with hierarchical clustering was applied to max-normalized trajectories of the 1000 most abundant clonotypes. Each responding clone was given a CD4 or CD8 phenotype based on the CD4+ and CD8+ repertoires, which had been sequenced separately. TCRdb trimmed public reads at Q25 via fastp, called clones via MiXCR and kept in-frame beta chains. Every CDR3 protein is listed once, alongside the most common genes and DNA of its rows. It is TCRdb's table, rather than the study itself, that gives the V and J calls and clone size. This sample is represented by a few hundred thousand distinct CDR3 sequences; around a sixth of them were singletons. Roughly a fifth of the sample is in the top ten clones.

The clonotype was recovered from a man between 18 and 29 years old who had mild COVID-19 (a few samples of this study predate the infection). The sample titles of this study are shuffled in the database, so cell type and time point are left out; the donor was told from shared clones. The sequence joins TRBV6-4 to TRBJ1-2, with the D gene too uncertain to name. Material for sequencing was PBMCs or a T cell subset sorted from them (not recorded which). The DNA sequence is TGTGCCAGCAGAATGTGGGAATCTCCTAACTATGGCTACACCTTC. Translated, this gives CASRMWESPNYGYTF.